This paragraph reports one T cell receptor (beta chain). This CDR3 has 15 residues. CDR1 and CDR2 from the germline V gene are SGHRS and YFSETQ. The junction had 5 bases not matched to a gene; V was cut back by 4 bases and J by 3 bases. Using immunoSEQ multiplex PCR, the repertoire was profiled, and TCRdb retains in-frame clones only, with some absent. The profile shows some 240,000 clones, 89% of them singletons. This entry is derived from a study of blood T cell repertoires in COVID-19. The TCR sequence derives from a middle-aged woman who had recovered from COVID-19. This chain connects TRBV5-1 to TRBJ2-1, with 9 bases that match TRBD2. What was sequenced was peripheral blood. The CDR3, as DNA: TGCGCCAGCAGCGTAGCGGGGGCAAACTACAATGAGCAGTTCTTC. This gives the protein CASSVAGANYNEQFF. Full variable domain (missing parts from reference TRBV5-1 and TRBJ2-1): KAGVTQTPRYLIKTRGQQVTLSCSPISGHRSVSWYQQTPGQGLQFLFEYFSETQRNKGNFPGRFSGRQFSNSRSEMNVSTLELGDSALYLCASSVAGANYNEQFFGPGTRLTVL.